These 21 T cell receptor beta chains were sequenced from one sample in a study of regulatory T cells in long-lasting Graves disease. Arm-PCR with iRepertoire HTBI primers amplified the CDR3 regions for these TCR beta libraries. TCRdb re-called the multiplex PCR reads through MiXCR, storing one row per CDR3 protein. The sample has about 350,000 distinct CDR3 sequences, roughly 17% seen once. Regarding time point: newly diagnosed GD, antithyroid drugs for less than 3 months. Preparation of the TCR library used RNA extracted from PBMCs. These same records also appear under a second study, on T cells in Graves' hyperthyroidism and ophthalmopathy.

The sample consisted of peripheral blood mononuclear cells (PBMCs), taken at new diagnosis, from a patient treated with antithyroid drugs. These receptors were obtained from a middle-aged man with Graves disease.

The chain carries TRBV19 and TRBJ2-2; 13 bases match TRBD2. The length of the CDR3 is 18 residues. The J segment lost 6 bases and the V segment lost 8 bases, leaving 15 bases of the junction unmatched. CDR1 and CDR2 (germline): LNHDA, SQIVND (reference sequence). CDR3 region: CASALGRLAGGRAGELFF. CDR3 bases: TGTGCCAGTGCCCTGGGGAGACTAGCGGGAGGAAGAGCCGGGGAGCTGTTTTTT.

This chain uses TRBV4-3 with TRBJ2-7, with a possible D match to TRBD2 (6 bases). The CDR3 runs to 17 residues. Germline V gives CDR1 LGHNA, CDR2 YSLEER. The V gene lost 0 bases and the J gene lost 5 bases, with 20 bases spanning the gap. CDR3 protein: CASSQDLAGPLGNEQYF. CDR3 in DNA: TGCGCCAGCAGCCAAGATTTGGCGGGGCCTCTTGGGAACGAGCAGTACTTC.

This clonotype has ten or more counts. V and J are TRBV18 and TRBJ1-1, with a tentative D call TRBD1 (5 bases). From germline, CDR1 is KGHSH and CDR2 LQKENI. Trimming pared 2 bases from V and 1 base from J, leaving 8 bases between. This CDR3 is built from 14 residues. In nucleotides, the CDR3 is TGTGCCAGCTCACCAAGACAGAAGAACACTGAAGCTTTCTTT. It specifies CASSPRQKNTEAFF.

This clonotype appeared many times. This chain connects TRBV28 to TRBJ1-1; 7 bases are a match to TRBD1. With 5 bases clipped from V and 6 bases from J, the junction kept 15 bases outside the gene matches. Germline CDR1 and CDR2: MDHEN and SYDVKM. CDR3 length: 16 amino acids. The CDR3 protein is CASSGTQGIRTAEAFF. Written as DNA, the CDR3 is TGTGCCAGCAGTGGAACACAGGGGATTAGAACGGCTGAAGCTTTCTTT.

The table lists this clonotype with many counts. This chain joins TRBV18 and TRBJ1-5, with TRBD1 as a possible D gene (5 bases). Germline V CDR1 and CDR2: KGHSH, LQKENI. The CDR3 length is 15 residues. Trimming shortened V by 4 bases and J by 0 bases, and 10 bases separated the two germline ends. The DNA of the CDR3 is TGTGCCAGCTCACGACAGAGTGATAGCAATCAGCCCCAGCATTTT. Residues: CASSRQSDSNQPQHF.

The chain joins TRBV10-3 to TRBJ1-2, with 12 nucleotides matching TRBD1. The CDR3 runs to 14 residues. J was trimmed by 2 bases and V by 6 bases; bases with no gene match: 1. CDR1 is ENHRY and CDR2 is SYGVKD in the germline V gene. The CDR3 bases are TGTGCCATCAGGGGACAGGGGGCGAACTATGGCTACACCTTC. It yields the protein CAIRGQGANYGYTF.

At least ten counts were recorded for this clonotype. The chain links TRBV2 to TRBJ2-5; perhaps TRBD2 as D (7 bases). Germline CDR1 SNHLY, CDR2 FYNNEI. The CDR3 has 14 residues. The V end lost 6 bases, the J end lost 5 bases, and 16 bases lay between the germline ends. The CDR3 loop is CASRHRGAGETQYF. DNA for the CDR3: TGTGCCAGCAGACATCGGGGGGCCGGGGAGACCCAGTACTTC.

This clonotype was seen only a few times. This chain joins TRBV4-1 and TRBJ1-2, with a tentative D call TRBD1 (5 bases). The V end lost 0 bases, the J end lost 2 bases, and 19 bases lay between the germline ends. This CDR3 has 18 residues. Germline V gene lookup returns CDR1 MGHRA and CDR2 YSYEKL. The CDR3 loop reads CASSQEVVRGRMNYGYTF. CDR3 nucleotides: TGCGCCAGCAGCCAAGAAGTGGTTAGGGGCAGGATGAACTATGGCTACACCTTC.

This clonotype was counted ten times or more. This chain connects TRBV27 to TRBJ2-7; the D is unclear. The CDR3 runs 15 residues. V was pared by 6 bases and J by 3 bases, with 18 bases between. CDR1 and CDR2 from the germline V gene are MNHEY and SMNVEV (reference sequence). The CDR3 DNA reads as TGTGCCAGCAGCCCTGGCCGTGTCGTAGGCTACGAGCAGTACTTC. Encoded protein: CASSPGRVVGYEQYF.

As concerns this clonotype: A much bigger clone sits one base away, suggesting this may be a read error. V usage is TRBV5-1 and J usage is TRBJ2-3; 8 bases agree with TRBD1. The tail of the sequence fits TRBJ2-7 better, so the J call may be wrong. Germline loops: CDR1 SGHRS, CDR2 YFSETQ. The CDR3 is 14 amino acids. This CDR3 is CASSLEAGQGEQYF. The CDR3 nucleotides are TGCGCCAGCAGCTTGGAGGCAGGACAGGGTGAGCAGTACTTC.

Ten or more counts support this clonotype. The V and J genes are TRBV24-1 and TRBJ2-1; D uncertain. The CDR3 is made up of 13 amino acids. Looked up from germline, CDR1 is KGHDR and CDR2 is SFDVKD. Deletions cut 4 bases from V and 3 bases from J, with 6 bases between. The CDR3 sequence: CATSDRYYNEQFF. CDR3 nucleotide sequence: TGTGCCACCAGTGACCGGTACTACAATGAGCAGTTCTTC.

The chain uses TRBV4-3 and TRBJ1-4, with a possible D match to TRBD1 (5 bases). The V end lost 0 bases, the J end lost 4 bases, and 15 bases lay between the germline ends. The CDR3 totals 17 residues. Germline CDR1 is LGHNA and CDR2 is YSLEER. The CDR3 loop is CASSQDPVGGINEKLFF. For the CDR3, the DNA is TGCGCCAGCAGCCAAGATCCCGTGGGGGGGATTAATGAAAAACTGTTTTTT.

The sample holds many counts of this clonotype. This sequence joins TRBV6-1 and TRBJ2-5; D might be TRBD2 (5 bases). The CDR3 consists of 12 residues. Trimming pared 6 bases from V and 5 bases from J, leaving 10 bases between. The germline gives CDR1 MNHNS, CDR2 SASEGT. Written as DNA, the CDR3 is TGTGCCAGCAGAATCAGAGGGGAGACCCAGTACTTC. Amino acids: CASRIRGETQYF.

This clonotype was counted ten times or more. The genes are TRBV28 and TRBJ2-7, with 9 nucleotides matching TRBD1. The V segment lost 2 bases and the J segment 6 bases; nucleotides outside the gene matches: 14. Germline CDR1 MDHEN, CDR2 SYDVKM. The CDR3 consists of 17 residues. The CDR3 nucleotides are TGTGCCAGCAGTTTACCCCCGCGGGACAGGGAGGGGAGCGAGCAGTACTTC. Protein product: CASSLPPRDREGSEQYF.

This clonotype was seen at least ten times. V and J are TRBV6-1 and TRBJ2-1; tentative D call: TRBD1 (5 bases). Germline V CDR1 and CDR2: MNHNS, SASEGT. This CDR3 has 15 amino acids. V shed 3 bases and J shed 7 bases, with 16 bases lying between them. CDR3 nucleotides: TGTGCCAGCAGTGATGTAGGGGATGGTACTAATGAGCAGTTCTTC. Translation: CASSDVGDGTNEQFF.

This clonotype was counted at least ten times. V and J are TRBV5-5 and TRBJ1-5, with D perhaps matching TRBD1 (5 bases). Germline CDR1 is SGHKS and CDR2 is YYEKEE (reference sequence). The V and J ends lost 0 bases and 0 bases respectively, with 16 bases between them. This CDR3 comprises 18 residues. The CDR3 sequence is CASSLAGGAAYSNQPQHF. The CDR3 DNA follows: TGTGCCAGCAGCTTGGCCGGAGGGGCAGCCTATAGCAATCAGCCCCAGCATTTT.

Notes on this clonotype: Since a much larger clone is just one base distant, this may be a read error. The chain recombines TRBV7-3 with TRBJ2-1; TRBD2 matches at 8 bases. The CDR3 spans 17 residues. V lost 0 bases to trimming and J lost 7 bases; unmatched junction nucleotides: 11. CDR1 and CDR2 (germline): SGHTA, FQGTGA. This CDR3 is CASSLTRGGGMGNEQFF. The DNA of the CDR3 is TGTGCCAGCAGCTTAACTAGGGGCGGGGGGATGGGAAATGAGCAGTTCTTC.

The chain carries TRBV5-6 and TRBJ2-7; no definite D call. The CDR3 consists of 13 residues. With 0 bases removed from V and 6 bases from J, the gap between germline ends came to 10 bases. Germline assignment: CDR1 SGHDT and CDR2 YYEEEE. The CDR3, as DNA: TGTGCCAGCAGCTTGGGTCATGATTCCGAGCAGTACTTC. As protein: CASSLGHDSEQYF.

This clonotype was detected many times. The CDR3 bases are TGTGCCAGCAGCTTAGAGGGGGCGTACCACGAGCAGTACTTC. Amino acids: CASSLEGAYHEQYF. The chain combines TRBV11-1 with TRBJ2-7, with 7 nucleotides matching TRBD1. The CDR3 is 14 residues long. V gave up 1 base and J gave up 5 bases; unmatched junction bases: 5. Germline CDR1 SGHAT, CDR2 FQDESV (reference sequence). Complete variable domain (other parts from reference TRBV11-1 and TRBJ2-7): EAEVAQSPRYKITEKSQAVAFWCDPISGHATLYWYRQILGQGPELLVQFQDESVVDDSQLPKDRFSAERLKGVDSTLKIQPAELGDSAMYLCASSLEGAYHEQYFGPGTRLTVT.

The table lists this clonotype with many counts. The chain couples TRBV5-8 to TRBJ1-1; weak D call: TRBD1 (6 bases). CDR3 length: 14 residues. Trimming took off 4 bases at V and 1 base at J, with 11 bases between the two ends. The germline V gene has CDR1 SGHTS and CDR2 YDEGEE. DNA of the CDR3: TGTGCCAGCAGCCAGGGGACGAGGAACACTGAAGCTTTCTTT. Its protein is CASSQGTRNTEAFF.

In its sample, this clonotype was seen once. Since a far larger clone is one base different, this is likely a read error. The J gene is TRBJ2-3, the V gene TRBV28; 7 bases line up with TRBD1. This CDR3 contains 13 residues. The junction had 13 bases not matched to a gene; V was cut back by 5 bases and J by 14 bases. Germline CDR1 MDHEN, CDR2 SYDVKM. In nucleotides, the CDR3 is TGTGCCAGCAGTCCGGACAGGTCTCTACCACGGTATTTT. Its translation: CASSPDRSLPRYF.